Each of the 31 T cell receptor beta chains below was sequenced from the same sample in a study of blood T cell repertoires in COVID-19. Data came from immunoSEQ multiplex PCR; TCRdb stores just in-frame clones and leaves some out. This sample yields about 210,000 clones, of which around 81% are seen a single time; approximately 9% belongs to the top ten. The sequencing sample was made of PBMCs or T cells enriched from blood (not recorded which). These receptors were taken from a woman in her 50s with acute COVID-19.

This clone was seen more than once but under ten times. This rearrangement joins TRBV6-5 to TRBJ2-5; TRBD2 is a possible D gene (5 bases). Germline V gives CDR1 MNHEY, CDR2 SVGAGI. The CDR3 is made up of 13 amino acids. V dropped 6 bases and J dropped 7 bases, with 15 bases sitting between them. CDR3 region: CASRSDSVGTQYF. For the CDR3, the DNA is TGTGCCAGCAGATCGGACTCGGTGGGGACCCAGTACTTC.

This clone was detected only a few times. The gene calls are TRBV12-3 or TRBV12-4 and TRBJ2-4; D perhaps matches TRBD2 (5 bases). Deletions cut 7 bases from V and 4 bases from J, with 11 bases between. This CDR3 is 13 amino acids long. The CDR3 DNA follows: TGTGCCAGCACCAAACCGGGGAAAAACATTCAGTACTTC. Translation: CASTKPGKNIQYF.

The sample holds one count of this clone. The V gene is TRBV7-8, the J gene TRBJ2-5; 7 bases agree with TRBD2. The ends lost 6 bases at V and 5 bases at J; junction bases unmatched: 3. CDR1 is SGHVS and CDR2 is FQNEAQ in the germline V gene. The CDR3 runs 12 residues. The CDR3 DNA reads TGTGCCAGCAGGGGGGGAGGGGAGACCCAGTACTTC. Translated: CASRGGGETQYF.

The chain is built from TRBV7-9 and TRBJ2-3; tentative D call: TRBD2 (6 bases). The CDR3 spans 15 residues. The V gene lost 5 bases and the J gene lost 2 bases, with 14 bases spanning the gap. The germline V gene has CDR1 SEHNR and CDR2 FQNEAQ (reference sequence). The CDR3 region has the DNA TGTGCCAGCAGCCCCCAGGCGGGGTACACAGATACGCAGTATTTT. Its protein is CASSPQAGYTDTQYF.

This clone was counted a few times. This rearrangement joins TRBV10-3 to TRBJ2-1, with TRBD2 as a possible D gene (6 bases). Trimming removed 11 bases at V and 0 bases at J, with 14 bases between. The CDR3 sequence is 14 residues long. The germline V gene has CDR1 ENHRY and CDR2 SYGVKD. The chain's CDR3 is CASRSGSSYNEQFF. The CDR3 DNA reads as TGTGCCTCGCGTAGCGGCAGCTCCTACAATGAGCAGTTCTTC.

As to this clone: Additional DNA sequences in this sample encode the identical CDR3. The V and J genes are TRBV20-1 and TRBJ1-5; possibly TRBD1 for D (5 bases). Trimming took off 5 bases at V and 7 bases at J, with 9 bases between the two ends. The CDR3 extends over 11 amino acids. Germline V lookup: CDR1 DFQATT, CDR2 SNEGSKA (reference sequence). This CDR3 reads CSASGGQPQHF. CDR3 sequence (DNA): TGCAGTGCTTCCGGGGGGCAGCCCCAGCATTTT.

The V gene is TRBV7-9, the J gene TRBJ2-3, with TRBD2 matching 14 bases. CDR1 and CDR2 from the germline V gene are SEHNR and FQNEAQ (reference sequence). J gave up 6 bases and V 2 bases, and 7 bases lay outside the gene matches. The CDR3 has 17 amino acids. The chain's CDR3 is CASSLRTSGRSGDTQYF. The CDR3 DNA sequence: TGTGCCAGCAGCTTACGGACTAGCGGGAGGTCGGGGGATACGCAGTATTTT. Full variable domain (missing parts from reference TRBV7-9 and TRBJ2-3): DTGVSQNPRHKITKRGQNVTFRCDPISEHNRLYWYRQTLGQGPEFLTYFQNEAQLEKSRLLSDRFSAERPKGSFSTLEIQRTEQGDSAMYLCASSLRTSGRSGDTQYFGPGTRLTVL.

V and J are TRBV7-9 and TRBJ2-7; D gene uncertain. Germline assignment: CDR1 SEHNR and CDR2 FQNEAQ (reference sequence). The V gene lost 4 bases and the J gene lost 2 bases, with 12 bases spanning the gap. The CDR3 sequence is 14 residues long. CDR3: CASSSTIDPYEQYF. The DNA for the CDR3 is TGTGCCAGCAGCTCAACGATAGATCCCTACGAGCAGTACTTC.

There are a few counts of this clone. This chain links TRBV19 with TRBJ1-1; TRBD1 is a possible D gene (5 bases). Germline V gene sequence: CDR1 LNHDA, CDR2 SQIVND (reference sequence). This CDR3 spans 12 amino acids. Trimming shortened V by 5 bases and J by 3 bases, and 7 bases separated the two germline ends. The CDR3 region is CASSPGHTEAFF. The CDR3 DNA follows: TGTGCCAGTAGTCCAGGGCACACTGAAGCTTTCTTT.

The V gene is TRBV19, the J gene TRBJ2-7; D possibly corresponds to TRBD2 (6 bases). Between the trimmed V and J ends, which lost 5 bases and 3 bases, there was a span of 8 bases. Germline values: CDR1 LNHDA, CDR2 SQIVND (reference sequence). CDR3 length equals 12 residues. The CDR3 DNA follows: TGTGCCAGTAGTCCCGGGAGCTACGAGCAGTACTTC. This codes for CASSPGSYEQYF.

The V gene is TRBV5-1, the J gene TRBJ1-1; 8 bases align to TRBD1. CDR3 length: 12 amino acids. Germline CDR1 is SGHRS and CDR2 is YFSETQ. Trimming took 3 bases from V and 11 from J; bases not matched to a gene: 6. The CDR3 DNA reads TGCGCCAGCAGCTGGGACAGGTCTATGGCTTTCTTT. Translation gives CASSWDRSMAFF.

V is TRBV20-1 and J is TRBJ1-2; D not certain. This CDR3 is built from 11 residues. V was pared by 5 bases and J by 8 bases, with 12 bases between. Germline V gene lookup returns CDR1 DFQATT and CDR2 SNEGSKA (reference sequence). The CDR3 protein is CSAEITGGYTF. CDR3 sequence (DNA): TGCAGTGCTGAAATAACGGGAGGCTACACCTTC.

The rearrangement joins TRBV21-1 to TRBJ2-5; the table's D call of TRBD1 was not tested on the DNA. TRBV21-1 is tagged as a pseudogene. The CDR3 totals 13 residues. This CDR3 reads CASSKAQQETQYF. The CDR3 nucleotides are TGTGCCAGCAGCAAAGCACAGCAAGAGACCCAGTACTTC.

This clone was found a few times. The J gene is TRBJ2-1, the V gene TRBV7-9; TRBD2 is a possible D gene (6 bases). V lost 5 bases and J lost 10, with 12 bases in between. Looked up from germline, CDR1 is SEHNR and CDR2 is FQNEAQ (reference sequence). CDR3 length: 12 amino acids. The CDR3 bases are TGTGCCAGCAGCCCGGGGGTCTGGGAGCAGTTCTTC. It is translated as CASSPGVWEQFF. The variable domain in full, with the rest retrieved from reference TRBV7-9 and TRBJ2-1, is DTGVSQNPRHKITKRGQNVTFRCDPISEHNRLYWYRQTLGQGPEFLTYFQNEAQLEKSRLLSDRFSAERPKGSFSTLEIQRTEQGDSAMYLCASSPGVWEQFFGPGTRLTVL.

CDR3 amino acids: CASSSAGRYPTDTQYF. The CDR3 DNA follows: TGTGCCAGCAGCTCAGCGGGACGATATCCCACAGATACGCAGTATTTT. The chain recombines TRBV21-1 with TRBJ2-3; TRBD2 was called by the table and not checked on the DNA. TRBV21-1 is deemed a pseudogene. This CDR3 has 16 residues.

The V and J genes are TRBV6-5 and TRBJ1-1; 10 nucleotides line up with TRBD1. The CDR3 sequence is 13 residues long. Trimming removed 7 bases from V and 6 bases from J; junction bases left unmatched: 5. Germline assignment: CDR1 MNHEY and CDR2 SVGAGI. The CDR3 DNA reads TGTGCCAGCATTTGGGACAGGGGCCCTGAAGCTTTCTTT. Encoded protein: CASIWDRGPEAFF.

Notes on this clone: Other DNA sequences from this sample encode an identical CDR3 as well. J is TRBJ2-3 and V is TRBV7-2; D unresolved. Looked up from germline, CDR1 is SGHTA and CDR2 is FQGNSA. This CDR3 comprises 12 residues. Deletions cut 4 bases from V and 2 bases from J, with 4 bases between. This CDR3 is CASSSYTDTQYF. Written as DNA, the CDR3 is TGTGCCAGCAGCTCCTACACAGATACGCAGTATTTT.

The chain uses TRBV19 and TRBJ2-7; TRBD2 aligns across 9 bases. The germline gives CDR1 LNHDA, CDR2 SQIVND (reference sequence). V shed 8 bases, J shed 3 bases, and the junction held 8 bases outside the gene matches. The CDR3 has 14 amino acids. CDR3 sequence (DNA): TGTGCCAGTTCAGTAGCGGGGGCCTACTACGAGCAGTACTTC. It translates to CASSVAGAYYEQYF. Using reference TRBV19 and TRBJ2-7 for the parts outside the CDR3, the full variable domain is DGGITQSPKYLFRKEGQNVTLSCEQNLNHDAMYWYRQDPGQGLRLIYYSQIVNDFQKGDIAEGYSVSREKKESFPLTVTSAQKNPTAFYLCASSVAGAYYEQYFGPGTRLTVT.

The chain recombines TRBV5-1 with TRBJ2-5; 8 bases are shared with TRBD1. V was pared by 4 bases and J by 3 bases, with 5 bases of the junction left unmatched. The CDR3 loop spans 14 amino acids. CDR1 is SGHRS, CDR2 YFSETQ, per germline. The CDR3 DNA sequence: TGCGCCAGCAGCAAGACAGGGGCGGAAGAGACCCAGTACTTC. Translation: CASSKTGAEETQYF. The entire variable domain, with the rest obtained from reference TRBV5-1 and TRBJ2-5, is as follows: KAGVTQTPRYLIKTRGQQVTLSCSPISGHRSVSWYQQTPGQGLQFLFEYFSETQRNKGNFPGRFSGRQFSNSRSEMNVSTLELGDSALYLCASSKTGAEETQYFGPGTRLLVL.

This chain connects TRBV4-1 to TRBJ1-2, with D unclear. CDR1 is MGHRA, CDR2 YSYEKL, per germline. This CDR3 is 15 amino acids long. V lost 4 bases and J 5 bases, leaving 17 bases between the germline ends. In DNA form, the CDR3 reads TGCGCCAGCAGCCCCGTTGTCGGAGGGCCATATGGCTACACCTTC. Encoded protein: CASSPVVGGPYGYTF.

V usage is TRBV7-2 and J usage is TRBJ2-3, with D unresolved. Germline CDR1 reads SGHTA; CDR2 reads FQGNSA. The CDR3 has 15 residues. The V end was cut by 5 bases, the J end by 1 base, with 13 bases between. The CDR3 spells CASSLEAVRTDTQYF. The CDR3 coding sequence is TGTGCCAGCAGCCTAGAGGCGGTACGCACAGATACGCAGTATTTT.

This sequence joins TRBV3-1 (or the pseudogene TRBV3-2) and TRBJ2-3; D is possibly TRBD2 (6 bases). CDR1 LGHDT and CDR2 YNNKEL come from the germline V gene (reference sequence). The ends were cut back, 4 bases at V and 2 bases at J, with 10 bases in the middle. This CDR3 comprises 14 residues. CDR3 in DNA: TGTGCCAGCAGCCCGGGACTTATCACAGATACGCAGTATTTT. It encodes CASSPGLITDTQYF.

CDR3 sequence (DNA): TGTGCCAGCAGCCCTCGGACAGGGGTAGATACGCAGTATTTT. It encodes CASSPRTGVDTQYF. The chain couples TRBV3-1 (or the pseudogene TRBV3-2) to TRBJ2-3, with TRBD1 matching 9 bases. Unmatched junction bases numbered 4, after V lost 4 bases and J lost 5 bases. The CDR3 length is 14 residues. The germline V gene has CDR1 LGHDT and CDR2 YNNKEL (reference sequence).

CDR3 protein: CASIAGWGYEQYF. CDR3 DNA sequence: TGTGCCAGCATTGCGGGGTGGGGCTACGAGCAGTACTTC. This sequence joins TRBV7-9 and TRBJ2-7; a weak D match, TRBD2 (6 bases). The germline V and J ends were trimmed by 7 bases and 3 bases, with 13 bases remaining between them. The CDR3 is 13 amino acids. Germline assignment: CDR1 SEHNR and CDR2 FQNEAQ (reference sequence).

The chain couples TRBV28 to TRBJ1-2; TRBD1 is a possible D gene (5 bases). V dropped 1 base and J dropped 4 bases, with 13 bases sitting between them. The CDR3 sequence is 15 residues long. Germline V gene data show CDR1 as MDHEN and CDR2 as SYDVKM. The CDR3 coding sequence is TGTGCCAGCAGTTTATCAGCGCGGGGGGGCTATGGCTACACCTTC. Amino acid sequence: CASSLSARGGYGYTF.

This clone has a single count. The CDR3 here is CARADVSYNEQFF. The CDR3 DNA sequence: TGTGCCCGAGCGGACGTCTCCTACAATGAGCAGTTCTTC. The chain links TRBV30 to TRBJ2-1; D may be TRBD2 (5 bases). There are 13 residues in the CDR3. The V end was cut by 8 bases, the J end by 0 bases, with 11 bases between. The germline CDR1 and CDR2 sequences are GTSNPN and SVGIG (reference sequence).

The rearrangement links TRBV9 to TRBJ2-3; 9 bases line up with TRBD2. Germline V CDR1 and CDR2: SGDLS, YYNGEE. The CDR3 has 17 residues. V lost 1 base and J lost 7; bases outside the gene matches: 13. CDR3 sequence (DNA): TGTGCCAGCAGCGTAACCGTTGCGGGGGGGCCTCAAAATACGCAGTATTTT. Amino acid sequence: CASSVTVAGGPQNTQYF.

This clone was counted between two and nine times. The chain joins TRBV29-1 to TRBJ1-4, with no clear D. Trimming cost V 2 bases and J 8 bases, with 12 bases left between them. The CDR3 contains 13 residues. Germline V CDR1 and CDR2: SQVTM, ANQGSEA. The CDR3 loop reads CSVERSRGEKLFF. CDR3 sequence (DNA): TGCAGCGTTGAACGGTCCAGAGGCGAAAAACTGTTTTTT. The full variable domain, rest sourced from reference TRBV29-1 and TRBJ1-4, is SAVISQKPSRDICQRGTSLTIQCQVDSQVTMMFWYRQQPGQSLTLIATANQGSEATYESGFVIDKFPISRPNLTFSTLTVSNMSPEDSSIYLCSVERSRGEKLFFGSGTQLSVL.

Only a few counts were recorded for this clone. The chain combines TRBV5-1 with TRBJ1-2; weak D call: TRBD1 (5 bases). CDR1 and CDR2 (germline): SGHRS, YFSETQ. The V end lost 4 bases, the J end lost 4 bases, and 11 bases lay between the germline ends. This CDR3 has 13 residues. CDR3 sequence reads: CASSNGGGYGYTF. For the CDR3, the DNA is TGCGCCAGCAGCAATGGGGGGGGCTATGGCTACACCTTC. Combining the CDR3 with reference TRBV5-1 and TRBJ1-2 gives the whole variable domain KAGVTQTPRYLIKTRGQQVTLSCSPISGHRSVSWYQQTPGQGLQFLFEYFSETQRNKGNFPGRFSGRQFSNSRSEMNVSTLELGDSALYLCASSNGGGYGYTFGSGTRLTVV.

The count of this clone is one. The J gene is TRBJ1-2, the V gene TRBV7-9, with 7 bases fitting TRBD1. Germline trimming cut 4 bases from V and 6 bases from J; bases unmatched to any gene: 11. This CDR3 has 15 amino acids. Germline V gene lookup returns CDR1 SEHNR and CDR2 FQNEAQ (reference sequence). The CDR3 is CASSSSDRVRDGYTF. The CDR3 nucleotides are TGTGCCAGCAGCTCCTCTGACAGGGTACGAGATGGCTACACCTTC.

The chain carries TRBV6-1 and TRBJ2-7; no clear D. Trimming took off 3 bases at V and 3 bases at J, with 15 bases between the two ends. This CDR3 is 15 amino acids long. Germline V CDR1 and CDR2: MNHNS, SASEGT. As DNA, the CDR3 is TGTGCCAGCAGTGACCGAGAGGTCGAGAACTACGAGCAGTACTTC. Amino acids: CASSDREVENYEQYF.